This T cell receptor beta chain was recorded in a study of T cell repertoires in cytomegalovirus infection. For the study at large: Public TCR beta signatures indicated both CMV infection and matching HLA type.

The CDR3 length is 16 residues. The V gene lost 1 base and the J gene lost 0 bases, with 7 bases spanning the gap. Germline CDR1 is SGHAT and CDR2 is FQNNGV. This clonotype was seen a few times. Its antigen remains unknown. Study observations and caveats: Summed frequency of shared TCR beta families picked out CMV carriers who also had the relevant HLA. Dominating the ex vivo response were HLA-C-restricted CMV-specific TCR beta clonotypes.

Via MiXCR, TCRdb re-called the reads, giving one row per CDR3 protein. The sample gives about 920,000 distinct CDR3 sequences, under 40% of which show up once; roughly an eighth is in the top ten. The sequencing used cultured CD8+ T cells from PBMCs, collected from culture after CMV antigen stimulation. The source is a human donor in good health (CMV status not recorded). Some clones in this sample may be carry-over from other donors' samples. J is TRBJ2-6 and V is TRBV11-2; D unresolved. This CDR3 is CASSLAPYSGANVLTF. CDR3 sequence (DNA): TGTGCCAGCAGCTTAGCACCTTACTCTGGGGCCAACGTCCTGACTTTC.